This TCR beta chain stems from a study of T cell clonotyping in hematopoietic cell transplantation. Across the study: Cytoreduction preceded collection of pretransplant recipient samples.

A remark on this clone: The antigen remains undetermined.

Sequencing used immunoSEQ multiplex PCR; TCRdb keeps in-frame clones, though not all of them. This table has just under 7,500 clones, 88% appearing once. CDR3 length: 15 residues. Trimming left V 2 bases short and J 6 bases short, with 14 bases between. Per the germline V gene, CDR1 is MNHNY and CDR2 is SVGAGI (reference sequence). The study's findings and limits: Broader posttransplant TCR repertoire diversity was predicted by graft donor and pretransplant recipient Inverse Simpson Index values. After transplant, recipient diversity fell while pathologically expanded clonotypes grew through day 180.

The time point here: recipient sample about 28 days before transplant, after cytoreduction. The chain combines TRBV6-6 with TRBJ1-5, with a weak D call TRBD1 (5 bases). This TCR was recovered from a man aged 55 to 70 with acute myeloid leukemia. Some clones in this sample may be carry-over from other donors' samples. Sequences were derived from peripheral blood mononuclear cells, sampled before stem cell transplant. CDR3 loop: CASSYPRESGQPQHF. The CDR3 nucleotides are TGTGCCAGCAGTTACCCCAGGGAATCGGGTCAGCCCCAGCATTTT.